This T cell receptor beta chain is from a study of T-cell memory formation after mild COVID-19. Study-level findings and limits: Contracting CD4+ clones lay largely in CM and EM, with CD8+ ones residing in EMRA.

This clonotype was observed many times. Antigen specificity is unknown. TCRdb recomputed calls from the 5' RACE reads with MiXCR, one row per CDR3 protein. The sample lists a few hundred thousand distinct CDR3 sequences, around a quarter occurring once. The length of the CDR3 is 12 residues. With 3 bases removed from V and 8 bases from J, the gap between germline ends came to 10 bases. Looked up from germline, CDR1 is SEHNR and CDR2 is FQNEAQ (reference sequence). The TCR originated in an adult woman who had mild COVID-19 (a few samples of this study predate the infection). Cell type and time point are not known. The specimen was PBMCs or a T cell subset sorted from them (not recorded which). The chain employs TRBV7-9 and TRBJ1-1; D perhaps matches TRBD1 (5 bases). The CDR3 loop is CASSLGAGEAFF. The CDR3 nucleotides read TGTGCCAGCAGCTTGGGTGCAGGGGAAGCTTTCTTT.